Presented here are 29 T cell receptor beta chains from one specimen sequenced in a study of T cells in Graves' hyperthyroidism and ophthalmopathy. TCR beta CDR3 region amplification was performed from RNA transcripts. The HTBI primer set drove a first-round RT-PCR of the TCR CDR3. TCRdb reprocessed the multiplex PCR reads with MiXCR, giving one entry per CDR3 protein. The table has about 290,000 distinct CDR3 sequences, roughly 15% seen once. The specimen sequenced was blood. Receptors were obtained from a woman aged 45-60 years with Graves' hyperthyroidism that later progressed to Graves' ophthalmopathy.

At least ten counts were recorded for this clonotype. The chain joins TRBV19 to TRBJ2-7, with 7 bases matching TRBD2. The germline CDR1 and CDR2 sequences are LNHDA and SQIVND (reference sequence). The CDR3 runs 14 residues. Losses at the gene ends were 6 bases for V and 3 bases for J; bases not matched to a gene: 8. The CDR3 DNA sequence: TGTGCCAGTAGCGGTACTAGCGCCAGCTACGAGCAGTACTTC. Residues: CASSGTSASYEQYF.

In its sample, this clonotype was seen many times. The V and J genes are TRBV20-1 and TRBJ2-1; 9 nucleotides agree with TRBD1. V shed 5 bases, J shed 6 bases, and the junction held 11 bases outside the gene matches. The CDR3 has 15 amino acids. Germline CDR1 reads DFQATT; CDR2 reads SNEGSKA (reference sequence). The DNA for the CDR3 is TGCAGTGCTTCCCCGGGACAGGGAATGACCAATGAGCAGTTCTTC. Its protein product is CSASPGQGMTNEQFF.

The chain carries TRBV19 and TRBJ1-5; maybe TRBD1 (5 bases). This CDR3 comprises 15 residues. Germline CDR1 LNHDA, CDR2 SQIVND (reference sequence). V was pared by 6 bases and J by 1 base, with 13 bases between. The CDR3 DNA sequence: TGTGCCAGTAGGTACTCCCGGGACAGCAATCAGCCCCAGCATTTT. Translation: CASRYSRDSNQPQHF.

This clonotype showed up just a few times. The chain couples TRBV14 to TRBJ2-5; TRBD2 might be the D (6 bases). Germline CDR1 SGHDN, CDR2 FVKESK. This CDR3 contains 14 residues. V lost 4 bases and J 3 bases, leaving 12 bases between the germline ends. CDR3 residues: CASSLLGGKETQYF. DNA of the CDR3: TGTGCCAGCAGCCTTTTGGGGGGAAAAGAGACCCAGTACTTC.

Ten or more counts support this clonotype. The CDR3 DNA follows: TGTGCCAGCAGTTCCGGGACAGTAAACTATGGCTACACCTTC. This encodes CASSSGTVNYGYTF. The gene calls are TRBV28 and TRBJ1-2; 7 positions agree with TRBD1. The junction had 4 bases not matched to a gene; V was cut back by 4 bases and J by 2 bases. This CDR3 has 14 amino acids. The V gene's germline CDR1 is MDHEN and CDR2 SYDVKM.

This clonotype was seen repeatedly, ten times or more. The chain has TRBV27 and TRBJ1-1; D might be TRBD1 (6 bases). V was clipped by 6 bases and J by 4 bases, with 24 bases between them. The CDR3 extends over 17 amino acids. Per the germline V gene, CDR1 is MNHEY and CDR2 is SMNVEV (reference sequence). Here the CDR3 DNA reads TGTGCCAGCAGCACGGCCCGGCAGGGGTCGGAGGGCACTGAAGCTTTCTTT. Translated: CASSTARQGSEGTEAFF.

This clonotype was counted many times. This chain connects TRBV28 to TRBJ2-1; 7 bases are shared with TRBD2. The junction had 10 bases not matched to a gene; V was cut back by 10 bases and J by 7 bases. The CDR3 consists of 13 residues. Germline V lookup: CDR1 MDHEN, CDR2 SYDVKM. The CDR3 sequence is CAITIREGNEQFF. The CDR3 bases are TGTGCCATAACAATAAGGGAGGGGAATGAGCAGTTCTTC.

The chain carries TRBV20-1 and TRBJ2-5, with 9 nucleotides matching TRBD2. CDR3 length equals 14 residues. Losses at the gene ends were 0 bases for V and 7 bases for J; bases not matched to a gene: 6. The germline V gene has CDR1 DFQATT and CDR2 SNEGSKA (reference sequence). The CDR3 here is CSARDRTSEGTQYF. CDR3 nucleotide sequence: TGCAGTGCTAGAGATCGGACTAGCGAGGGGACCCAGTACTTC.

This clonotype appeared a single time. This could be a read error, since a much larger clone is one nucleotide away. This rearrangement joins TRBV7-3 to TRBJ2-5, with 7 bases aligning to TRBD1. There are 15 residues in the CDR3. After removal of 5 bases from V and 5 bases from J, the junction contained 11 bases not matched to a gene. The germline gives CDR1 SGHTA, CDR2 FQGTGA. The CDR3 DNA reads TGTGCCAGCAGCCCTCAGGGGGATGGGTGGGAGACCCAGTACTTC. As protein: CASSPQGDGWETQYF.

This clonotype was seen repeatedly, ten times or more. V is TRBV5-1 and J is TRBJ1-3; D not certain. The CDR3 contains 13 residues. The V end lost 0 bases, the J end lost 4 bases, and 5 bases lay between the germline ends. CDR1 and CDR2 (germline): SGHRS, YFSETQ. The CDR3 here is CASSLDSGNTIYF. CDR3 nucleotides: TGCGCCAGCAGCTTGGACAGCGGAAACACCATATATTTT.

The gene calls are TRBV5-1 and TRBJ2-7; 9 bases are shared with TRBD1. Germline loops: CDR1 SGHRS, CDR2 YFSETQ. The CDR3 has 14 residues. J gave up 1 base and V 4 bases, and 3 bases lay outside the gene matches. CDR3 sequence (DNA): TGCGCCAGCAGCCCCGACAGGGGGTCCTACGAGCAGTACTTC. Encoded protein: CASSPDRGSYEQYF.

This clonotype has ten or more counts. The chain employs TRBV2 and TRBJ2-5; 8 bases agree with TRBD2. Trimming removed 3 bases from V and 5 bases from J; junction bases left unmatched: 8. Germline V gene lookup returns CDR1 SNHLY and CDR2 FYNNEI. CDR3 length: 15 residues. CDR3 in DNA: TGTGCCAGCAGTGACCCCGCGGGAGGTTTGGAGACCCAGTACTTC. Translated: CASSDPAGGLETQYF. Variable domain in full (rest from reference TRBV2 and TRBJ2-5): EPEVTQTPSHQVTQMGQEVILRCVPISNHLYFYWYRQILGQKVEFLVSFYNNEISEKSEIFDDQFSVERPDGSNFTLKIRSTKLEDSAMYFCASSDPAGGLETQYFGPGTRLLVL.

This clonotype occurred a few times. This rearrangement joins TRBV4-2 to TRBJ1-6, with a possible D match to TRBD1 (5 bases). Trimming pared 3 bases from V and 10 bases from J, leaving 13 bases between. The CDR3 sequence is 14 residues long. Germline values: CDR1 LGHNA, CDR2 YNFKEQ. The CDR3 DNA reads as TGTGCCAGCAGCCACCCGGACGAGGGGTCACCCCTCCACTTT. The encoded protein is CASSHPDEGSPLHF.

Many counts were recorded for this clonotype. The genes are TRBV7-3 and TRBJ2-1; D not certain. V gave up 4 bases and J gave up 12 bases, with 10 bases separating them. Germline values: CDR1 SGHTA, CDR2 FQGTGA. This CDR3 comprises 11 residues. The CDR3 region has the DNA TGTGCCAGCAGCTCCGGCCGAGGGCAGTTCTTC. It encodes CASSSGRGQFF.

In its sample, this clonotype was seen many times. The V gene is TRBV7-6, the J gene TRBJ2-7; D is undetermined. The V end was cut by 5 bases, the J end by 0 bases, with 17 bases between. CDR1 SGHVS and CDR2 FNYEAQ come from the germline V gene. The CDR3 has 16 residues. The CDR3 here is CASSRDGTWSSYEQYF. As DNA, the CDR3 is TGTGCCAGCAGCCGAGATGGAACCTGGAGCTCCTACGAGCAGTACTTC.

This clonotype was picked up many times. J is TRBJ2-5 and V is TRBV11-2; D unresolved. CDR3 size: 15 residues. V lost 5 bases and J lost 2, with 15 bases in between. Germline CDR1 and CDR2: SGHAT and FQNNGV. The DNA for the CDR3 is TGTGCCAGCAGCCCACGGACCGTTACTCAAGAGACCCAGTACTTC. It yields the protein CASSPRTVTQETQYF.

This clonotype was observed many times. V usage is TRBV18 and J usage is TRBJ1-1, with a possible D match to TRBD1 (6 bases). With 2 bases removed from V and 2 bases from J, the gap between germline ends came to 9 bases. CDR1 and CDR2 from the germline V gene are KGHSH and LQKENI. The CDR3 has 14 amino acids. The CDR3 reads CASSPSGANTEAFF. The CDR3, as DNA: TGTGCCAGCTCACCATCGGGGGCCAACACTGAAGCTTTCTTT.

This clonotype was seen a few times. The chain employs TRBV6-5 and TRBJ1-1; possible D gene TRBD1, 5 bases. Looked up from germline, CDR1 is MNHEY and CDR2 is SVGAGI. The CDR3 contains 18 residues. With 0 bases removed from V and 1 base from J, the gap between germline ends came to 18 bases. The CDR3 DNA is TGTGCCAGCAGTTACTCGAATTTTGGGGGGGGGGGGAACACTGAAGCTTTCTTT. This translates into CASSYSNFGGGGNTEAFF.

This clonotype was recorded many times. This chain uses TRBV28 with TRBJ2-7; perhaps TRBD2 as D (6 bases). This CDR3 contains 17 residues. Germline-derived CDR1 and CDR2 are MDHEN and SYDVKM. V gave up 5 bases and J gave up 5 bases, with 25 bases separating them. For the CDR3, the DNA is TGTGCCAGCAGTGGGTCTCGGAGGGGAAGGGCCCCTCACGAGCAGTACTTC. Its protein product is CASSGSRRGRAPHEQYF.

This clonotype was detected only a few times. The chain carries TRBV20-1 and TRBJ1-2; D gene ambiguous. The CDR3 is 15 amino acids. Trimming took 0 bases from V and 8 from J, leaving 19 bases between them. CDR1 is DFQATT, CDR2 SNEGSKA, per germline (reference sequence). The CDR3 region has the DNA TGCAGTGCTAGAGATCGGCAAGGCCCGCAAACAGGCTACACCTTC. This translates into CSARDRQGPQTGYTF.

This clonotype has a count of ten or more. The chain couples TRBV12-3 or TRBV12-4 to TRBJ2-3; 12 bases align to TRBD2. CDR3 length equals 16 residues. Unmatched junction bases numbered 6, after V lost 6 bases and J lost 2 bases. CDR3 sequence (DNA): TGTGCCAGCAGGCTGCTAGCGGGAGGGCCCACAGATACGCAGTATTTT. This gives the protein CASRLLAGGPTDTQYF.

This clonotype showed up just a few times. The chain couples TRBV5-1 to TRBJ1-2; TRBD1 is a possible D gene (5 bases). Germline CDR1 SGHRS, CDR2 YFSETQ. The CDR3 sequence is 15 residues long. V shed 0 bases and J shed 4 bases, with 13 bases lying between them. CDR3 sequence reads: CASSLDTGTAYGYTF. The CDR3 bases are TGCGCCAGCAGCTTGGACACCGGGACGGCCTATGGCTACACCTTC.

In this sample, this clonotype turned up many times. This chain joins TRBV18 and TRBJ1-2; possible D gene TRBD1, 5 bases. V gave up 3 bases and J gave up 0 bases, with 11 bases separating them. The germline gives CDR1 KGHSH, CDR2 LQKENI. The CDR3 length is 15 residues. CDR3 nucleotides: TGTGCCAGCTCACCCGGGCAGGGAGCTAACTATGGCTACACCTTC. Protein: CASSPGQGANYGYTF. The variable domain in full, completed from reference TRBV18 and TRBJ1-2, reads NAGVMQNPRHLVRRRGQEARLRCSPMKGHSHVYWYRQLPEEGLKFMVYLQKENIIDESGMPKERFSAEFPKEGPSILRIQQVVRGDSAAYFCASSPGQGANYGYTFGSGTRLTVV.

This clonotype was found many times. The chain uses TRBV6-1 and TRBJ2-2; D is ambiguous. The CDR3 runs to 14 residues. Between the trimmed V and J ends, which lost 6 bases and 7 bases, there was a span of 15 bases. The germline CDR1 and CDR2 sequences are MNHNS and SASEGT. The CDR3 sequence is CASRVRYRHGELFF. The CDR3 bases are TGTGCCAGCAGGGTCAGGTACCGGCACGGGGAGCTGTTTTTT.

The V gene is TRBV4-1, the J gene TRBJ2-5; D is unclear. Per germline, CDR1 MGHRA and CDR2 YSYEKL. The V end was cut by 2 bases, the J end by 2 bases, with 9 bases between. CDR3 size: 14 residues. CDR3 residues: CASSQRADQETQYF. The CDR3 coding sequence is TGCGCCAGCAGCCAAAGGGCAGATCAAGAGACCCAGTACTTC.

The gene calls are TRBV5-4 and TRBJ1-4; 7 bases are shared with TRBD1. The germline V gene encodes CDR1 SGHNT and CDR2 YYREEE (reference sequence). Trimming removed 0 bases from V and 3 bases from J; junction bases left unmatched: 2. This CDR3 is built from 15 residues. In DNA, the CDR3 is TGTGCCAGCAGCTTGGGGGGACAGCCTAATGAAAAACTGTTTTTT. Translation: CASSLGGQPNEKLFF. Combining the CDR3 with reference TRBV5-4 and TRBJ1-4 gives the whole variable domain ETGVTQSPTHLIKTRGQQVTLRCSSQSGHNTVSWYQQALGQGPQFIFQYYREEENGRGNFPPRFSGLQFPNYSSELNVNALELDDSALYLCASSLGGQPNEKLFFGSGTQLSVL.

This clonotype was recorded many times. This chain uses TRBV13 with TRBJ2-1; D may correspond to TRBD1 or TRBD2 (5 bases each). This CDR3 has 10 residues. V was clipped by 4 bases and J by 10 bases, with 5 bases between them. Germline V gene lookup returns CDR1 PRHDT and CDR2 FYEKMQ (reference sequence). In DNA, the CDR3 is TGTGCCAGCAGCTGGGACGAGCAGTTCTTC. Amino acid sequence: CASSWDEQFF.

There are a few counts of this clonotype. V and J are TRBV7-9 and TRBJ2-5; the match to TRBD2 covers 9 bases. The CDR3 is 17 residues long. Looked up from germline, CDR1 is SEHNR and CDR2 is FQNEAQ (reference sequence). J lost 2 bases, V lost 6 bases, and 13 bases had no gene match. DNA of the CDR3: TGTGCCAGCAGTAGGTCTAGCGGGACGACGTGGCAAGAGACCCAGTACTTC. Its translation: CASSRSSGTTWQETQYF.

This clonotype was recorded many times. This chain links TRBV20-1 with TRBJ1-5, with D possibly TRBD1 on 5 matching bases. The V gene's germline CDR1 is DFQATT and CDR2 SNEGSKA (reference sequence). Between the trimmed V and J ends, which lost 6 bases and 7 bases, there was a span of 16 bases. This CDR3 contains 13 residues. The CDR3 spells CSARSTGYQPQHF. The CDR3 DNA sequence: TGCAGTGCAAGATCAACAGGTTACCAGCCCCAGCATTTT.